This is a list of T cell receptor beta chains from one sample in a study of control samples from healthy donors and cancer patients. Profiling relied on immunoSEQ multiplex PCR, and the TCRdb table lists in-frame clones only, not all of them. Counted here are some 100,000 clones, more than 85% occurring once; the ten biggest clones make up about 7.3%. The sequenced sample consisted of blood. The source is a man between 18 and 35 years old in good health. The CDR3 runs from the conserved cysteine through the conserved F or W. D genes are given only for firm matches.

TRBJ1-2 | NA | TRBV7-2 | TGTGCCAGCAGCTTACAGGGTGGGGATGGCTACACCTTC | CASSLQGGDGYTF
TRBJ1-2 | NA | TRBV4-2 | TGTGCCAGCAGCCAAGAAATGGGACGGCTGGGCTATGGCTACACCTTC | CASSQEMGRLGYGYTF
TRBJ1-5 | NA | TRBV30 | TGTGCCTGGAGTGCCGGGACCCCGGGCAATCAGCCCCAGCATTTT | CAWSAGTPGNQPQHF
TRBJ2-7 | TRBD1 | TRBV6-5 | TGTGCCAGCAGTCGTTTTCCAGGACAGGGCTACGAGCAGTACTTC | CASSRFPGQGYEQYF
TRBJ1-2 | NA | TRBV5-4 | TGTGCCAGCAGCTTGGTCAAACGGGGGGGATACACCTTC | CASSLVKRGGYTF
TRBJ1-2 | TRBD1 | TRBV7-8 | TGTGCCAGCAGCGAGGGACAGGGGGCAGTCGGATCCCAAGGCTACACCTTC | CASSEGQGAVGSQGYTF
TRBJ2-7 | NA | TRBV12-3/TRBV12-4 | TGTGCCAGCAGCCCCGGTAGACCCTACGAGCAGTACTTC | CASSPGRPYEQYF
TRBJ1-1 | TRBD1 | TRBV5-1 | TGCGCCAGCAGCTTGGGCAGGGGGAGTGAAGCTTTCTTT | CASSLGRGSEAFF
TRBJ1-2 | NA | TRBV6-1 | TGTGCCAGCAGTGAATTGAATTCCCCCGGGCGGGATGGCTACACCTTC | CASSELNSPGRDGYTF
TRBJ1-2 | NA | TRBV9 | TGTGCCAGCAGCGTAGGTCTGGGACGGAACTATGGCTACACCTTC | CASSVGLGRNYGYTF
TRBJ1-1 | NA | TRBV6-4 | TGTGCCAGCAGTGAAGACAGATTAAACACTGAAGCTTTCTTT | CASSEDRLNTEAFF
TRBJ1-5 | TRBD1 | TRBV2 | TGTGCCAGCTCACAGGGGGGCAATCAGCCCCAGCATTTT | CASSQGGNQPQHF
TRBJ2-1 | NA | TRBV7-2 | TGTGCCAGCAGCTTAGGACCGCCCAATGAGCAGTTCTTC | CASSLGPPNEQFF